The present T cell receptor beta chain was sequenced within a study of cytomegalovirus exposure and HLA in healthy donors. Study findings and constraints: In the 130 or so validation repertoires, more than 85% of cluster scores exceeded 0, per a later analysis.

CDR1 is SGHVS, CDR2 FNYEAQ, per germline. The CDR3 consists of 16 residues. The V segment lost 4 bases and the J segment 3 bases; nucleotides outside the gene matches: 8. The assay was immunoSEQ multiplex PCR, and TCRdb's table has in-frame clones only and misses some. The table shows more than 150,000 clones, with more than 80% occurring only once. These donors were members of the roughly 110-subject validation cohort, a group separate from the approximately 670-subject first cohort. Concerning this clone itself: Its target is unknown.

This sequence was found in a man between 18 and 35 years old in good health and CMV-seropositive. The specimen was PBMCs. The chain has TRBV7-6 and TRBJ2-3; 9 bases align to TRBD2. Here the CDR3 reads CASSSRRAGGTDTQYF. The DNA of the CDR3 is TGTGCCAGCAGCTCCCGCCGGGCGGGGGGGACAGATACGCAGTATTTT.